The next 20 T cell receptor beta chains were all read from a single sample in a study of shared clonotypes between healthy human individuals (dated by TCRdb to 2018 to 2021). The library relied on the immunoSEQ multiplex PCR assay. As stored in TCRdb, this immuneACCESS dataset retains in-frame rearrangements with V and J assigned. A fraction of the clones does not appear; measured against another copy, unresolved V genes explain less than half of the discrepancy, and the remainder lacks a known reason. This sample comprises about 2 million clones, roughly 95% of them detected only once. The ten largest clonotypes hold roughly 1.1% of the sample. CD8 naive samples were obtained by positive selection for CCR7 among CD45RO-negative cells, yielding a CD45RA+CCR7+ population from which TemRA cells were excluded. What was sequenced was naive CD8+ T cells sorted from blood. In light of the paper, this sample's cell subset or site label describes: CD45RA+CCR7+. The source of these receptors is a man younger than 35 in good health.

The chain carries TRBV7-2 and TRBJ1-2; unclear D gene. The V gene lost 2 bases and the J gene lost 0 bases, with 13 bases spanning the gap. This CDR3 comprises 16 residues. Germline lookup yields CDR1 SGHTA and CDR2 FQGNSA. The CDR3 sequence is CASSLPSYVANYGYTF. Here the CDR3 DNA reads TGTGCCAGCAGCTTACCATCCTACGTAGCTAACTATGGCTACACCTTC.

Remarks on this clone: The same CDR3 is also encoded by other DNA sequences in this sample. The rearrangement links TRBV2 to TRBJ2-7; no firm D call. CDR3 length: 12 amino acids. CDR1 and CDR2 (germline): SNHLY, FYNNEI. Trimming took off 0 bases at V and 3 bases at J, with 3 bases between the two ends. Here the CDR3 DNA reads TGTGCCAGCAGTGAAGCAATCTACGAGCAGTACTTC. It yields the protein CASSEAIYEQYF.

This sequence joins TRBV5-4 and TRBJ2-5; 8 nucleotides agree with TRBD2. Unmatched junction bases numbered 7, after V lost 4 bases and J lost 5 bases. Germline V gene sequence: CDR1 SGHNT, CDR2 YYREEE (reference sequence). The CDR3 has 14 amino acids. CDR3 residues: CASSAWTSWETQYF. DNA for the CDR3: TGTGCCAGCAGCGCCTGGACTAGCTGGGAGACCCAGTACTTC.

The chain has TRBV7-9 and TRBJ2-7, with 12 bases identical to TRBD2. The CDR3 contains 15 residues. V lost 2 bases and J lost 5; bases outside the gene matches: 4. Per the germline V gene, CDR1 is SEHNR and CDR2 is FQNEAQ (reference sequence). Here the CDR3 reads CASSLYRLAGDEQYF. The CDR3 DNA follows: TGTGCCAGCAGCTTATATCGACTAGCGGGGGACGAGCAGTACTTC. The variable domain in full, completed from reference TRBV7-9 and TRBJ2-7, reads DTGVSQNPRHKITKRGQNVTFRCDPISEHNRLYWYRQTLGQGPEFLTYFQNEAQLEKSRLLSDRFSAERPKGSFSTLEIQRTEQGDSAMYLCASSLYRLAGDEQYFGPGTRLTVT.

This CDR3 is CAITSDEAYEQYF. The CDR3 DNA reads TGTGCCATCACCTCGGACGAGGCCTACGAGCAGTACTTC. The chain recombines TRBV10-3 with TRBJ2-7; D not resolved. This CDR3 is built from 13 residues. Germline-derived CDR1 and CDR2 are ENHRY and SYGVKD. Trimming cost V 7 bases and J 2 bases, with 12 bases left between them.

V usage is TRBV29-1 and J usage is TRBJ2-1; 7 nucleotides agree with TRBD2. J lost 3 bases, V lost 2 bases, and 7 bases had no gene match. Germline V gene lookup returns CDR1 SQVTM and CDR2 ANQGSEA. The CDR3 has 15 residues. The CDR3 region is CSVEPTGGSYNEQFF. Here the CDR3 DNA reads TGCAGCGTTGAACCCACGGGCGGGAGCTACAATGAGCAGTTCTTC.

With respect to this clone: At one boundary the junction diverges from the germline segment, which might be a read error. This chain uses TRBV11-2 with TRBJ2-2, with D uncertain. The germline V gene encodes CDR1 SGHAT and CDR2 FQNNGV. CDR3 length: 18 residues. DNA for the CDR3: TGTGCCAGCAGCGTAGACGGAGTGGCTTTTTCCTCAACCGGGGAGCTGTTTTTT. It translates to CASSVDGVAFSSTGELFF.

This sequence joins TRBV7-9 and TRBJ1-1, with no clear D. Germline CDR1 SEHNR, CDR2 FQNEAQ (reference sequence). The CDR3 runs 12 residues. V was pared by 0 bases and J by 6 bases, with 5 bases between. CDR3 loop: CASSLATAEAFF. DNA for the CDR3: TGTGCCAGCAGCTTAGCGACGGCTGAAGCTTTCTTT.

The V and J genes are TRBV2 and TRBJ2-5; D is perhaps TRBD1 (5 bases). V lost 8 bases to trimming and J lost 2 bases, with 18 bases between them. From germline, CDR1 is SNHLY and CDR2 FYNNEI. The length of the CDR3 is 15 residues. CDR3 bases: TGTGCCAGCGATCAAAGACAGCCCCTTCAAGAGACCCAGTACTTC. Its translation: CASDQRQPLQETQYF.

In the case of this clone: Distinct nucleotide sequences in the sample also encode this CDR3. V gene TRBV4-3 combines with J gene TRBJ2-7; 7 bases line up with TRBD2. This CDR3 contains 16 residues. Germline V lookup: CDR1 LGHNA, CDR2 YSLEER. With 0 bases clipped from V and 1 base from J, the junction kept 6 bases outside the gene matches. The CDR3 reads CASSQEAAGTSYEQYF. CDR3 nucleotide sequence: TGCGCCAGCAGCCAAGAGGCAGCGGGAACGTCCTACGAGCAGTACTTC.

The CDR3 nucleotides are TGTGCCAGCAGCCCAGGACCGGGATATGAAGCTTTCTTT. Residues: CASSPGPGYEAFF. V usage is TRBV7-8 and J usage is TRBJ1-1; no reliable D call. V was clipped by 5 bases and J by 7 bases, with 14 bases between them. The germline gives CDR1 SGHVS, CDR2 FQNEAQ. The CDR3 extends over 13 amino acids. Supplemented by reference TRBV7-8 and TRBJ1-1, the full variable domain reads GAGVSQSPRYKVAKRGQDVALRCDPISGHVSLFWYQQALGQGPEFLTYFQNEAQLDKSGLPSDRFFAERPEGSVSTLKIQRTQQEDSAVYLCASSPGPGYEAFFGQGTRLTVV.

This clone was seen just once. The V gene is TRBV19, the J gene TRBJ1-5; TRBD1 matches 10 bases. Trimming removed 2 bases from V and 5 bases from J; junction bases left unmatched: 6. The length of the CDR3 is 16 residues. The germline V gene has CDR1 LNHDA and CDR2 SQIVND (reference sequence). The DNA for the CDR3 is TGTGCCAGTAGTATACAACATGGGACAGGGGATCAGCCCCAGCATTTT. It specifies CASSIQHGTGDQPQHF.

V and J are TRBV6-5 and TRBJ2-3, with D tentatively TRBD2 (6 bases). From germline, CDR1 is MNHEY and CDR2 SVGAGI. The CDR3 loop spans 15 amino acids. V lost 8 bases, J lost 5 bases, and 20 bases lay in between. CDR3 DNA: TGTGCCAGCCGCCCCCGGGACTCCAGTCAAGATACGCAGTATTTT. Protein product: CASRPRDSSQDTQYF.

Worth noting for this clone: The sample holds other DNA sequences that translate to the same CDR3. The rearrangement joins TRBV7-9 to TRBJ1-1; the D is unclear. V lost 1 base, J lost 3 bases, and 9 bases lay in between. Germline V gene sequence: CDR1 SEHNR, CDR2 FQNEAQ (reference sequence). The CDR3 loop spans 14 amino acids. The CDR3 is CASSLEGRDTEAFF. The CDR3 DNA is TGTGCCAGCAGCTTAGAGGGTCGGGACACTGAAGCTTTCTTT. The full variable domain, its missing parts supplied by reference TRBV7-9 and TRBJ1-1, is DTGVSQNPRHKITKRGQNVTFRCDPISEHNRLYWYRQTLGQGPEFLTYFQNEAQLEKSRLLSDRFSAERPKGSFSTLEIQRTEQGDSAMYLCASSLEGRDTEAFFGQGTRLTVV.

The rearrangement uses TRBV30 and TRBJ2-7; no definite D call. CDR3 length equals 10 residues. The germline CDR1 and CDR2 sequences are GTSNPN and SVGIG (reference sequence). V was cut by 5 bases and J by 7 bases, with 9 bases left in between. The DNA of the CDR3 is TGTGCCTGGGCCCCCCTAGAGCAGTACTTC. As protein: CAWAPLEQYF.

The chain carries TRBV10-3 and TRBJ1-1, with D possibly TRBD1 on 6 matching bases. Germline CDR1 ENHRY, CDR2 SYGVKD. V shed 0 bases and J shed 0 bases, with 11 bases lying between them. This CDR3 has 16 amino acids. The CDR3 DNA reads as TGTGCCATCAGTGAGTCGACAGGTACTTTGAACACTGAAGCTTTCTTT. It codes for CAISESTGTLNTEAFF.

To note about this clone: This sample also contains other DNA sequences that code for the same CDR3. The rearrangement uses TRBV2 and TRBJ1-1; no clear D gene. This CDR3 is 10 amino acids long. The V gene's germline CDR1 is SNHLY and CDR2 FYNNEI. The V and J ends lost 8 bases and 2 bases respectively, with 3 bases between them. The CDR3, as DNA: TGTGCCAGCCGAAACACTGAAGCTTTCTTT. It codes for CASRNTEAFF.

With regard to this clone: Sequence at one end of the junction differs from germline and may be a read error. J is TRBJ1-1 and V is TRBV7-9; 9 bases match TRBD1. Germline CDR1 is SEHNR and CDR2 is FQNEAQ (reference sequence). CDR3 length equals 12 residues. CDR3 residues: CASSLAWDREHF. In nucleotides, the CDR3 is TGTGCCAGCAGCTTAGCGTGGGACAGGGAACATTTT.

This clone occurred once. V is TRBV6-5 and J is TRBJ2-5; D may be TRBD1 (6 bases). V was shortened by 11 bases and J by 4 bases, with 14 bases between the two germline ends. Germline CDR1 reads MNHEY; CDR2 reads SVGAGI. CDR3 size: 12 residues. The CDR3: CAGGPGLETQYF. The CDR3 DNA reads TGTGCCGGGGGCCCAGGGTTAGAGACCCAGTACTTC.

The chain carries TRBV7-9 and TRBJ2-7; TRBD2 is a possible D gene (6 bases). V was cut by 8 bases and J by 2 bases, with 10 bases left in between. The germline CDR1 and CDR2 sequences are SEHNR and FQNEAQ (reference sequence). This CDR3 is built from 12 residues. Written as DNA, the CDR3 is TGTGCCAGCTCGGGGGAAGCCTACGAGCAGTACTTC. It specifies CASSGEAYEQYF.